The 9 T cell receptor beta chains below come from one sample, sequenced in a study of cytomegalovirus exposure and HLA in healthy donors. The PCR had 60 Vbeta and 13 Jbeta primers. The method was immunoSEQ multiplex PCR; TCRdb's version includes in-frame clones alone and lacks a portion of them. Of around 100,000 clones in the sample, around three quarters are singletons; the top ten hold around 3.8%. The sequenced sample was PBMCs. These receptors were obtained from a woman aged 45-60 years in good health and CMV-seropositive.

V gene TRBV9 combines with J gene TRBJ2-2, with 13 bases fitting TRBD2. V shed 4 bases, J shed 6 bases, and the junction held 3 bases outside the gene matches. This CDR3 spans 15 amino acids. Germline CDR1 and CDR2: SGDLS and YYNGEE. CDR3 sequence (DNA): TGTGCCAGCAGCCCCGGACTAGCGGGAGCCGGGGAGCTGTTTTTT. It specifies CASSPGLAGAGELFF.

CDR3 sequence reads: CASSLEASPVSQYF. CDR3 DNA sequence: TGTGCCAGCAGCTTAGAGGCTAGCCCAGTGTCCCAGTACTTC. The V and J genes are TRBV11-2 and TRBJ2-5; weak D call: TRBD2 (5 bases). The length of the CDR3 is 14 residues. V was trimmed by 0 bases and J by 9 bases, leaving 14 bases between them. Germline V gives CDR1 SGHAT, CDR2 FQNNGV.

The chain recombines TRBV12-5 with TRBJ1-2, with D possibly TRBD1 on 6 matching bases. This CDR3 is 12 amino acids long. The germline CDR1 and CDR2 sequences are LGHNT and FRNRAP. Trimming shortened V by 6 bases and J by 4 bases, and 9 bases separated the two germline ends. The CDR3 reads CASGQGSYGYTF. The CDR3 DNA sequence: TGTGCTAGTGGCCAGGGGTCCTATGGCTACACCTTC.

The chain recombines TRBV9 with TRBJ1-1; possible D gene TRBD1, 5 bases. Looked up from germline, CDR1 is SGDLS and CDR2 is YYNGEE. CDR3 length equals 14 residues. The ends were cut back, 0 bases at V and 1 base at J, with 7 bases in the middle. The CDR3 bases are TGTGCCAGCAGCGTAGGGGGGGAGAACACTGAAGCTTTCTTT. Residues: CASSVGGENTEAFF.

The CDR3 nucleotides read TGTGCCAGCAGTCTAAAGACAGGGGCTTATGGCTACACCTTC. Its translation is CASSLKTGAYGYTF. The chain couples TRBV27 to TRBJ1-2; 8 bases agree with TRBD1. This CDR3 comprises 14 residues. V shed 5 bases and J 5 bases; nucleotides not matched to a gene: 7. Germline loops: CDR1 MNHEY, CDR2 SMNVEV (reference sequence).

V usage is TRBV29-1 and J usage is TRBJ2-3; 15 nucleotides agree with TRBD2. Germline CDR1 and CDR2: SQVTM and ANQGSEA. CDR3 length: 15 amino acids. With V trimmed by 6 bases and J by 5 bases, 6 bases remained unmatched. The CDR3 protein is CSVGLAGGPEDTQYF. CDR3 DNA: TGCAGCGTCGGACTAGCGGGAGGGCCAGAAGATACGCAGTATTTT.

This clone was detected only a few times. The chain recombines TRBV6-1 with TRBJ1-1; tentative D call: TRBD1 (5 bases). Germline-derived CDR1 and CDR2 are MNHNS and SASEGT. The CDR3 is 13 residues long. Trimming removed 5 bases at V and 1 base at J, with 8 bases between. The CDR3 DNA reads TGTGCCAGCAGTTCTCAGGGGAACACTGAAGCTTTCTTT. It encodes CASSSQGNTEAFF.

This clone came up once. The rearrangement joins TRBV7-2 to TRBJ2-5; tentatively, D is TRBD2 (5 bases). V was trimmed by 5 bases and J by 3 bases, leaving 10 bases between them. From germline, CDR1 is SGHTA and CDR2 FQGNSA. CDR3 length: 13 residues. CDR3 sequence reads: CASSPTSKETQYF. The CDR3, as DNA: TGTGCCAGCAGCCCAACTAGTAAAGAGACCCAGTACTTC. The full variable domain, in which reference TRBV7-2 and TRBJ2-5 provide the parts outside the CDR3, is GAGVSQSPSNKVTEKGKDVELRCDPISGHTALYWYRQSLGQGLEFLIYFQGNSAPDKSGLPSDRFSAERTGGSVSTLTIQRTQQEDSAVYLCASSPTSKETQYFGPGTRLLVL.

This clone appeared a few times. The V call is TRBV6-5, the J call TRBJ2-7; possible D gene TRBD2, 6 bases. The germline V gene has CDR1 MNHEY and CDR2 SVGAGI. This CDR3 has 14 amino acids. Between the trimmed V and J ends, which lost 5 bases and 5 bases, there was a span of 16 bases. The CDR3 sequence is CASSLRLVFHEQYF. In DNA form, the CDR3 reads TGTGCCAGCAGTCTTAGACTAGTATTCCACGAGCAGTACTTC.